What follows are 31 T cell receptor beta chains derived from one specimen sequenced in a study of human T cells and chemical hapten exposure. Time point reported: healthy volunteer bleed at 2 weeks. Unfractionated whole blood yielded total RNA. MiXCR, run by TCRdb on the RACE reads, gives a single entry per CDR3 protein. The data hold around 130,000 distinct CDR3 sequences, with 8.5% to 9.5% observed a single time. Sequencing input: whole blood. These receptors were collected from a male donor in good health. Some clones in this sample may be carry-over from other donors' samples.

This clonotype appeared many times. This rearrangement joins TRBV7-6 to TRBJ2-1, with 16 positions matching TRBD2. Germline-derived CDR1 and CDR2 are SGHVS and FNYEAQ. With V trimmed by 4 bases and J by 0 bases, 3 bases remained unmatched. The CDR3 is made up of 18 amino acids. The CDR3 DNA reads TGTGCCAGCAGCTCGGGACTAGCGGGGGGGAGCTCCTACAATGAGCAGTTCTTC. This encodes CASSSGLAGGSSYNEQFF.

This clonotype was seen at least ten times. The V and J genes are TRBV10-1 and TRBJ1-5; D not certain. The CDR3 runs 16 residues. The germline V gene encodes CDR1 WNHNN and CDR2 SYGVQD (reference sequence). Trimming shortened V by 5 bases and J by 0 bases, and 14 bases separated the two germline ends. The CDR3 region is CASSPEPPYSNQPQHF. The CDR3 DNA follows: TGCGCCAGCAGTCCAGAGCCCCCTTATAGCAATCAGCCCCAGCATTTT.

Only a few counts were recorded for this clonotype. V gene TRBV9 combines with J gene TRBJ1-2; tentatively, D is TRBD1 (5 bases). This CDR3 has 15 amino acids. V lost 2 bases and J 4 bases, leaving 15 bases between the germline ends. Germline assignment: CDR1 SGDLS and CDR2 YYNGEE. As DNA, the CDR3 is TGTGCCAGCAGCGTCGGGGGAGTCTGGGGCTATGGCTACACCTTC. Translating gives CASSVGGVWGYGYTF.

In this sample, this clonotype turned up a few times. The chain combines TRBV12-3 or TRBV12-4 with TRBJ1-6; D is uncertain. The CDR3 contains 14 residues. V lost 8 bases and J 9 bases, leaving 17 bases between the germline ends. In DNA, the CDR3 is TGTGCCAGCTGCCCGACCTTGGAGGGTTCACCCCTCCACTTT. Translating gives CASCPTLEGSPLHF.

The chain uses TRBV6-2 or TRBV6-3 and TRBJ1-1; D gene uncertain. Trimming shortened V by 4 bases and J by 5 bases, and 8 bases separated the two germline ends. Germline V gives CDR1 MNHEY, CDR2 SVGEGT. The CDR3 loop spans 12 amino acids. CDR3 amino acids: CASSFFETEAFF. Here the CDR3 DNA reads TGTGCCAGCAGTTTTTTCGAAACTGAAGCTTTCTTT.

This clonotype was found a few times. The chain employs TRBV7-8 and TRBJ2-3; D is unclear. The CDR3 is 13 residues long. Trimming took off 1 base at V and 6 bases at J, with 8 bases between the two ends. Germline lookup yields CDR1 SGHVS and CDR2 FQNEAQ. The DNA of the CDR3 is TGTGCCAGCAGCTTAGAACCGCTTGATACGCAGTATTTT. This encodes CASSLEPLDTQYF. Drawing the rest from reference TRBV7-8 and TRBJ2-3, the complete variable domain is GAGVSQSPRYKVAKRGQDVALRCDPISGHVSLFWYQQALGQGPEFLTYFQNEAQLDKSGLPSDRFFAERPEGSVSTLKIQRTQQEDSAVYLCASSLEPLDTQYFGPGTRLTVL.

The V and J genes are TRBV14 and TRBJ2-1; 8 nucleotides align to TRBD2. V was clipped by 4 bases and J by 7 bases; unmatched bases: 12. Germline-derived CDR1 and CDR2 are SGHDN and FVKESK. The CDR3 has 16 residues. The CDR3 DNA follows: TGTGCCAGCAGCCCCTACCCTGGACTAGCTGCAAATGAGCAGTTCTTC. Its protein is CASSPYPGLAANEQFF.

This clonotype was seen more than once but under ten times. The chain carries TRBV2 and TRBJ2-3, with 10 bases aligning to TRBD2. The V and J ends lost 6 bases and 2 bases, in that order; junction bases with no gene match: 5. Germline CDR1 reads SNHLY; CDR2 reads FYNNEI. CDR3 length equals 15 residues. The CDR3 DNA follows: TGTGCCAGCAGGAGGGGGACTAGCGACACAGATACGCAGTATTTT. Translation: CASRRGTSDTDTQYF.

V is TRBV20-1 and J is TRBJ2-5; 7 nucleotides line up with TRBD1. The CDR3 loop spans 16 amino acids. CDR1 and CDR2 (germline): DFQATT, SNEGSKA (reference sequence). V dropped 8 bases and J dropped 1; count of bases not matched to a gene: 16. The CDR3: CSRPSRQGSAQETQYF. CDR3 bases: TGCAGTAGGCCCTCCCGACAGGGTAGCGCCCAAGAGACCCAGTACTTC.

This chain joins TRBV28 and TRBJ2-2; TRBD2 agrees at 11 bases. V gave up 6 bases and J gave up 4 bases; unmatched junction bases: 10. There are 17 residues in the CDR3. CDR1 and CDR2 from the germline V gene are MDHEN and SYDVKM. DNA for the CDR3: TGTGCCAGCAGCGCCCTTAGCGGGAGGGCTAGCACCGGGGAGCTGTTTTTT. It is translated as CASSALSGRASTGELFF.

The table lists this clonotype with a few counts. The chain employs TRBV29-1 and TRBJ1-2; the match to TRBD1 covers 10 bases. Germline V lookup: CDR1 SQVTM, CDR2 ANQGSEA. The CDR3 is 12 amino acids. Trimming cost V 6 bases and J 9 bases; bases outside gene matches: 7. The CDR3: CSVGGQGLSYTF. The CDR3 DNA sequence: TGCAGCGTCGGGGGACAGGGGTTAAGCTACACCTTC. Combining the CDR3 with reference TRBV29-1 and TRBJ1-2 gives the whole variable domain SAVISQKPSRDICQRGTSLTIQCQVDSQVTMMFWYRQQPGQSLTLIATANQGSEATYESGFVIDKFPISRPNLTFSTLTVSNMSPEDSSIYLCSVGGQGLSYTFGSGTRLTVV.

This clonotype was counted ten times or more. The CDR3: CASSEIRGSPYGYTF. As DNA, the CDR3 is TGTGCCAGCAGTGAGATAAGGGGGTCCCCCTATGGCTACACCTTC. The chain combines TRBV2 with TRBJ1-2; TRBD1 is a possible D gene (6 bases). This CDR3 contains 15 residues. From germline, CDR1 is SNHLY and CDR2 FYNNEI. V was pared by 3 bases and J by 4 bases, with 15 bases between.

This clonotype was counted a few times. This chain uses TRBV27 with TRBJ1-6; D may be TRBD1 (5 bases). This CDR3 is 14 amino acids long. Looked up from germline, CDR1 is MNHEY and CDR2 is SMNVEV (reference sequence). V shed 3 bases and J shed 7 bases, with 10 bases lying between them. DNA for the CDR3: TGTGCCAGCAGTTTGGGCAGGGAAAATTCACCCCTCCACTTT. As protein: CASSLGRENSPLHF.

This clonotype was seen a handful of times. The chain is built from TRBV29-1 and TRBJ2-1; 8 nucleotides agree with TRBD2. This CDR3 has 14 residues. J was trimmed by 5 bases and V by 7 bases; bases with no gene match: 10. CDR1 and CDR2 from the germline V gene are SQVTM and ANQGSEA. CDR3 nucleotides: TGCAGCGCACCATTCGGGGGGGTAAACAATGAGCAGTTCTTC. Translated: CSAPFGGVNNEQFF.

This clonotype has just a few counts. The chain couples TRBV6-6 to TRBJ1-4; no reliable D call. The germline CDR1 and CDR2 sequences are MNHNY and SVGAGI (reference sequence). Trimming removed 2 bases from V and 0 bases from J, with 7 bases in between. The CDR3 loop spans 15 amino acids. The CDR3 DNA reads TGTGCCAGCAGTTACGAGGGAACAACTAATGAAAAACTGTTTTTT. This sequence encodes CASSYEGTTNEKLFF.

This clonotype was recorded many times. This chain joins TRBV20-1 and TRBJ2-1, with 11 bases matching TRBD2. The CDR3 is 15 residues long. CDR1 and CDR2 (germline): DFQATT, SNEGSKA (reference sequence). V lost 6 bases to trimming and J lost 8 bases; unmatched junction nucleotides: 12. CDR3 coding DNA: TGCAGTGCACTCCCACTAGCGGGAGTAACCCATGAGCAGTTCTTC. Residues: CSALPLAGVTHEQFF.

In its sample, this clonotype was seen many times. V is TRBV5-4 and J is TRBJ1-4; D ambiguous. Germline V lookup: CDR1 SGHNT, CDR2 YYREEE (reference sequence). The CDR3 has 13 amino acids. V was cut by 0 bases and J by 6 bases, with 6 bases left in between. CDR3 residues: CASSLEWDEKLFF. CDR3 bases: TGTGCCAGCAGCTTGGAGTGGGATGAAAAACTGTTTTTT.

The chain carries TRBV20-1 and TRBJ2-1; TRBD2 matches 15 bases. The CDR3 runs 15 residues. Germline assignment: CDR1 DFQATT and CDR2 SNEGSKA (reference sequence). The trim removed 5 bases at V and 7 bases at J, leaving 6 bases unmatched. Here the CDR3 reads CSAARGLAGGNEQFF. Here the CDR3 DNA reads TGCAGTGCTGCCCGGGGACTAGCGGGAGGAAATGAGCAGTTCTTC.

V gene TRBV5-4 combines with J gene TRBJ2-3; 10 nucleotides align to TRBD2. The CDR3 is made up of 20 amino acids. V gave up 1 base and J gave up 2 bases; unmatched junction bases: 16. Germline CDR1 reads SGHNT; CDR2 reads YYREEE (reference sequence). The CDR3 reads CASSLSRGIGLAEITDTQYF. The CDR3 region has the DNA TGTGCCAGCAGCTTGTCGCGCGGGATAGGACTAGCGGAAATCACAGATACGCAGTATTTT.

The V gene is TRBV7-9, the J gene TRBJ2-1; 9 bases map to TRBD1. The CDR3 sequence is 20 residues long. V lost 5 bases to trimming and J lost 0 bases; unmatched junction nucleotides: 17. CDR1 is SEHNR and CDR2 is FQNEAQ in the germline V gene (reference sequence). CDR3 DNA: TGTGCCAGCAGCGACAGGGACAGGGAGTACGGGAGCAGCTCCTACAATGAGCAGTTCTTC. It translates to CASSDRDREYGSSSYNEQFF.

There are a few counts of this clonotype. V gene TRBV27 combines with J gene TRBJ1-1; weak D call: TRBD1 (5 bases). Trimming shortened V by 3 bases and J by 12 bases, and 17 bases separated the two germline ends. Germline CDR1 and CDR2: MNHEY and SMNVEV (reference sequence). This CDR3 region has 13 residues. DNA for the CDR3: TGTGCCAGCAGTTTTGCGGGGCTTGTGAACCCTTTCTTT. Residues: CASSFAGLVNPFF.

This clonotype was observed at least ten times. The chain is built from TRBV29-1 and TRBJ2-1; weak D call: TRBD2 (6 bases). The CDR3 has 13 residues. Trimming took off 6 bases at V and 10 bases at J, with 19 bases between the two ends. The germline V gene encodes CDR1 SQVTM and CDR2 ANQGSEA. CDR3 coding DNA: TGCAGCGTGCTCCCTCGGGACTGGGAAGAGCAGTTCTTC. The encoded protein is CSVLPRDWEEQFF.

This clonotype turned up a few times. This chain links TRBV19 with TRBJ2-3, with D perhaps TRBD2 (5 bases). Per germline, CDR1 LNHDA and CDR2 SQIVND (reference sequence). Trimming cost V 5 bases and J 1 base, with 10 bases left between them. The CDR3 length is 14 residues. The chain's CDR3 is CASSEGAGTDTQYF. In nucleotides, the CDR3 is TGTGCCAGTAGTGAGGGAGCCGGCACAGATACGCAGTATTTT.

The sample holds a few counts of this clonotype. The V and J genes are TRBV27 and TRBJ1-2, with TRBD1 as a possible D gene (6 bases). V lost 4 bases to trimming and J lost 4 bases, with 25 bases between them. The CDR3 is made up of 18 amino acids. The germline CDR1 and CDR2 sequences are MNHEY and SMNVEV (reference sequence). The CDR3 DNA sequence: TGTGCCAGCAGTTCCACCCCCACAGCGGGGGCGCCTCGCTATGGCTACACCTTC. Its protein product is CASSSTPTAGAPRYGYTF.

This clonotype was seen more than once but under ten times. The rearrangement links TRBV28 to TRBJ1-6, with D uncertain. V was clipped by 3 bases and J by 10 bases, with 13 bases between them. Germline CDR1 reads MDHEN; CDR2 reads SYDVKM. There are 14 residues in the CDR3. The CDR3: CASSFAKESSPLHF. In DNA, the CDR3 is TGTGCCAGCAGTTTTGCCAAAGAGTCCTCACCCCTCCACTTT.

The chain employs TRBV7-9 and TRBJ2-5; TRBD1 agrees at 11 bases. Germline V lookup: CDR1 SEHNR, CDR2 FQNEAQ (reference sequence). J gave up 1 base and V 4 bases, and 8 bases lay outside the gene matches. This CDR3 has 17 residues. The CDR3: CASSSRGGTGGQETQYF. The CDR3 bases are TGTGCCAGCAGCTCCAGAGGGGGGACAGGGGGCCAAGAGACCCAGTACTTC.

This clonotype was seen a handful of times. The V gene is TRBV7-9, the J gene TRBJ2-3, with D unresolved. The V end lost 5 bases, the J end lost 0 bases, and 15 bases lay between the germline ends. The length of the CDR3 is 16 residues. Germline V gene sequence: CDR1 SEHNR, CDR2 FQNEAQ (reference sequence). The CDR3 sequence is CASSRLGVWSTDTQYF. CDR3 in DNA: TGTGCCAGCAGCCGTTTGGGTGTGTGGAGCACAGATACGCAGTATTTT.

A few counts support this clonotype. The chain joins TRBV20-1 to TRBJ1-6, with TRBD1 matching 8 bases. J lost 4 bases, V lost 2 bases, and 1 base had no gene match. In germline, CDR1 is DFQATT, CDR2 SNEGSKA (reference sequence). This CDR3 spans 14 amino acids. The CDR3 sequence is CSARRTGYNSPLHF. As DNA, the CDR3 is TGCAGTGCTAGACGGACAGGGTATAATTCACCCCTCCACTTT.

This clonotype has a handful of counts. V is TRBV7-9 and J is TRBJ2-7; 8 bases map to TRBD2. The trim removed 5 bases at V and 6 bases at J, leaving 9 bases unmatched. CDR3 length: 14 amino acids. Germline V gives CDR1 SEHNR, CDR2 FQNEAQ (reference sequence). The CDR3: CASSQTGGAREQYF. The CDR3 DNA reads as TGTGCCAGCAGCCAGACCGGGGGGGCGCGCGAGCAGTACTTC.

This clonotype has at least ten counts. The genes are TRBV29-1 and TRBJ2-2; no reliable D call. The CDR3 has 10 residues. V dropped 7 bases and J dropped 5 bases, with 5 bases sitting between them. The germline V gene encodes CDR1 SQVTM and CDR2 ANQGSEA. The CDR3 sequence: CSASTGELFF. The CDR3, as DNA: TGCAGCGCTAGTACCGGGGAGCTGTTTTTT.

This chain links TRBV9 with TRBJ2-3; 11 positions match TRBD2. This CDR3 has 17 amino acids. Germline V gives CDR1 SGDLS, CDR2 YYNGEE. J lost 1 base, V lost 3 bases, and 7 bases had no gene match. The CDR3 spells CASSDPTSGGRTDTQYF. The CDR3 region has the DNA TGTGCCAGCAGCGACCCTACTAGCGGGGGCCGCACAGATACGCAGTATTTT.